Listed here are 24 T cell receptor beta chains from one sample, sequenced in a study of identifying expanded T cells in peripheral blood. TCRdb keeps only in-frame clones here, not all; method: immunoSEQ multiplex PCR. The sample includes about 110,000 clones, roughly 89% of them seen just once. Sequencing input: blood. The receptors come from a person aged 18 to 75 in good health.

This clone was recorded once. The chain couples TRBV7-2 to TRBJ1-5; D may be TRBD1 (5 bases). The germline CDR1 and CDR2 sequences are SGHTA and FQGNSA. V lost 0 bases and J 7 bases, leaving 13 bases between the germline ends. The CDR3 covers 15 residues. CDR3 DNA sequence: TGTGCCAGCAGCTTAGCGCAGGGTTTGTACCAGCCCCAGCATTTT. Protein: CASSLAQGLYQPQHF.

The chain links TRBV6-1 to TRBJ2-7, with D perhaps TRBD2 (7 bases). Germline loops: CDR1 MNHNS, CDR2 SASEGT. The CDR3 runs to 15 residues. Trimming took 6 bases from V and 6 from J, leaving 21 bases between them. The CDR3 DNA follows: TGTGCCAGCAGCCAGAGGGGGAGCGGGACCCCCGAGCAGTACTTC. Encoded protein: CASSQRGSGTPEQYF.

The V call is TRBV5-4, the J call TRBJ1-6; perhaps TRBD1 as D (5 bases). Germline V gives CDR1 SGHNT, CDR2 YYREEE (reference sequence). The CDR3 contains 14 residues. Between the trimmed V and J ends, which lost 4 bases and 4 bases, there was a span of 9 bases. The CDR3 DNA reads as TGTGCCAGCAGCGCGGGGCAATATAATTCACCCCTCCACTTT. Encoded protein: CASSAGQYNSPLHF. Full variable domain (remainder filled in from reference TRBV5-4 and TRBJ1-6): ETGVTQSPTHLIKTRGQQVTLRCSSQSGHNTVSWYQQALGQGPQFIFQYYREEENGRGNFPPRFSGLQFPNYSSELNVNALELDDSALYLCASSAGQYNSPLHFGNGTRLTVT.

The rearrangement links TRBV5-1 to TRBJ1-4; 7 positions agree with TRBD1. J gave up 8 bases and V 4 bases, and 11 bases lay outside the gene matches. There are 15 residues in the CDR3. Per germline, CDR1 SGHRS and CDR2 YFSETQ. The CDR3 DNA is TGCGCCAGCAGCCCGAGACAGGGAAGGGGGGAAAAACTGTTTTTT. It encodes CASSPRQGRGEKLFF.

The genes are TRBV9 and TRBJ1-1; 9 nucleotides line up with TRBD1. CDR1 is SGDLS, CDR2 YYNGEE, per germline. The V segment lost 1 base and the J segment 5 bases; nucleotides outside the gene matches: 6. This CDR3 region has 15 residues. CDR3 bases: TGTGCCAGCAGCGTACTGGGACAGGGTAATACTGAAGCTTTCTTT. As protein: CASSVLGQGNTEAFF. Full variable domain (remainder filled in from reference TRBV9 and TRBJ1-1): DSGVTQTPKHLITATGQRVTLRCSPRSGDLSVYWYQQSLDQGLQFLIQYYNGEERAKGNILERFSAQQFPDLHSELNLSSLELGDSALYFCASSVLGQGNTEAFFGQGTRLTVV.

CDR3 in amino acids: CASSTLPQGYNEQFF. As DNA, the CDR3 is TGTGCCAGTAGTACCCTCCCACAGGGCTACAATGAGCAGTTCTTC. The chain is built from TRBV19 and TRBJ2-1, with D maybe TRBD1 (6 bases). Trimming cost V 4 bases and J 3 bases, with 13 bases left between them. This CDR3 comprises 15 residues. Germline V gene sequence: CDR1 LNHDA, CDR2 SQIVND (reference sequence).

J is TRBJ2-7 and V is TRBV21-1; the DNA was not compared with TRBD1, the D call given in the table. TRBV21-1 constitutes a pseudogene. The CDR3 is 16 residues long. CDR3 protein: CASSAFGDRGPREQYF. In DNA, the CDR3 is TGTGCCAGCAGCGCTTTTGGGGACAGGGGGCCCCGCGAGCAGTACTTC.

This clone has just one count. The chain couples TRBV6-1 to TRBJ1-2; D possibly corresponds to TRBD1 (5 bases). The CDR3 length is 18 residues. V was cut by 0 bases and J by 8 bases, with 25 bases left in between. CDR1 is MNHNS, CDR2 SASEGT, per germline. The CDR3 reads CASSEAQIGRRVGHGYTF. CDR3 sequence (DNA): TGTGCCAGCAGTGAAGCACAGATCGGACGACGCGTGGGGCACGGCTACACCTTC.

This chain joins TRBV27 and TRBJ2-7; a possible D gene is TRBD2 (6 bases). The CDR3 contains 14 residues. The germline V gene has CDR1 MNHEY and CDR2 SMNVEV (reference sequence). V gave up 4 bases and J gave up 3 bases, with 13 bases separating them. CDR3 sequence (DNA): TGTGCCAGCAGTTCGCAGGGAGGTATCTACGAGCAGTACTTC. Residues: CASSSQGGIYEQYF.

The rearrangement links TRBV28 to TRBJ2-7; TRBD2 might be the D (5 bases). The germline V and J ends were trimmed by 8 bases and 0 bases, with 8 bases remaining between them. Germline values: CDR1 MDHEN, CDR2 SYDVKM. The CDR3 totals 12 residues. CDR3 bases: TGTGCCAGCTCCCGGGACTCCTACGAGCAGTACTTC. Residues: CASSRDSYEQYF.

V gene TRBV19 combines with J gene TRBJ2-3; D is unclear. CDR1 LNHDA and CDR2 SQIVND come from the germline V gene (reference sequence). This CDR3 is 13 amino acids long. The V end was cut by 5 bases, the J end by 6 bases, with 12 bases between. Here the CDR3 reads CASSATLLDTQYF. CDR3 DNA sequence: TGTGCCAGTAGTGCAACATTGTTGGATACGCAGTATTTT.

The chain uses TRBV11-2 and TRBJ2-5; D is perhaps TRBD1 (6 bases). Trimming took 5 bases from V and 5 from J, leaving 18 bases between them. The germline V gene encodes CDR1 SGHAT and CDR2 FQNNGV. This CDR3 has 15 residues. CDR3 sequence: CASSPRQGFWETQYF. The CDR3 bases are TGTGCCAGCAGCCCCAGGCAGGGGTTTTGGGAGACCCAGTACTTC.

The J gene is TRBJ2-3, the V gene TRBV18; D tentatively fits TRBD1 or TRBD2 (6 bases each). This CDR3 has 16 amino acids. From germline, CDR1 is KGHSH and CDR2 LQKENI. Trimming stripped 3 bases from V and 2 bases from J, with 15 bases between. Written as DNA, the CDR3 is TGTGCCAGCTCACCTCCAGGTGGGGGGCCCACAGATACGCAGTATTTT. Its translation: CASSPPGGGPTDTQYF.

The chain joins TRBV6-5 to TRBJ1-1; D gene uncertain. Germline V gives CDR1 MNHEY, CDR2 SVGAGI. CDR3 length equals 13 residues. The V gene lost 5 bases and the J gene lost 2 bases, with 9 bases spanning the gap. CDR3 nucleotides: TGTGCCAGCAGTGGCTACGGAAACACTGAAGCTTTCTTT. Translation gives CASSGYGNTEAFF.

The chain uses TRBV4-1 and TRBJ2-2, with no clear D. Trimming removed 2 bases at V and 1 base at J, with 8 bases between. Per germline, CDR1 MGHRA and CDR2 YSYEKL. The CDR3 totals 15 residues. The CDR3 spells CASSQPYKNTGELFF. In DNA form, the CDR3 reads TGCGCCAGCAGCCAACCATACAAGAACACCGGGGAGCTGTTTTTT.

CDR3 amino acids: CASKVPGSEQYF. The CDR3 bases are TGTGCCAGCAAAGTCCCGGGTAGCGAGCAGTACTTC. The chain links TRBV9 to TRBJ2-7, with D unclear. Trimming left V 6 bases short and J 6 bases short, with 13 bases between. CDR1 and CDR2 from the germline V gene are SGDLS and YYNGEE. The CDR3 has 12 amino acids.

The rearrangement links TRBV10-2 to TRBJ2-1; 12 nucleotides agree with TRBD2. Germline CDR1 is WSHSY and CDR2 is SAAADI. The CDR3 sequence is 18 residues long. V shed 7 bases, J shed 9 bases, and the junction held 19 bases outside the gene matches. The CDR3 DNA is TGCGCCAGCAACAAAATTATCGGACTAGCGGGGTCTGTAGGTGAGCAGTTCTTC. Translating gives CASNKIIGLAGSVGEQFF.

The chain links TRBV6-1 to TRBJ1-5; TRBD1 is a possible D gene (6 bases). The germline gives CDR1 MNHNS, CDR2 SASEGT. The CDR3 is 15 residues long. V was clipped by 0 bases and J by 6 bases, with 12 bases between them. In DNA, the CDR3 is TGTGCCAGCAGTGAAGCGGGGGGCGGAGGTCAGCCCCAGCATTTT. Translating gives CASSEAGGGGQPQHF.

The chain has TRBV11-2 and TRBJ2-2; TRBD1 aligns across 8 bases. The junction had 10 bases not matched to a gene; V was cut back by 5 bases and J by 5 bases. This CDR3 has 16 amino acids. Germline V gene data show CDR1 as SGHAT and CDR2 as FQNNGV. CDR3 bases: TGTGCCAGCAGCCCTCAAGACAGGGGTACGACCGGGGAGCTGTTTTTT. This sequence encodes CASSPQDRGTTGELFF.

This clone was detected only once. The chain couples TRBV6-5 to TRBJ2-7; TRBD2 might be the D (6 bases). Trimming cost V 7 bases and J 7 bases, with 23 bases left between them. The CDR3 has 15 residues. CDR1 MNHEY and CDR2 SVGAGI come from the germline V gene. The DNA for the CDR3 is TGTGCCAGCATCGCATCCGGGACTTTACCTTGGGAGCAGTACTTC. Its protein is CASIASGTLPWEQYF.

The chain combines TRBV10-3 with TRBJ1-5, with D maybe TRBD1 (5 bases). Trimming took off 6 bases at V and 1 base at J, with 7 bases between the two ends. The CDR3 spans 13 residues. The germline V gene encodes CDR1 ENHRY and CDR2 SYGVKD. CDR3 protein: CAIRRDSNQPQHF. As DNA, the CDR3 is TGTGCCATCAGGAGGGACAGCAATCAGCCCCAGCATTTT.

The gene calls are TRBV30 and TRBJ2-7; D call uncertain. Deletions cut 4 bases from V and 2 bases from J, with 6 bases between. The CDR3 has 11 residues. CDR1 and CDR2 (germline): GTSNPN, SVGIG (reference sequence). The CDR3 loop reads CAWTVAYEQYF. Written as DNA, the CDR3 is TGTGCCTGGACGGTAGCCTACGAGCAGTACTTC.

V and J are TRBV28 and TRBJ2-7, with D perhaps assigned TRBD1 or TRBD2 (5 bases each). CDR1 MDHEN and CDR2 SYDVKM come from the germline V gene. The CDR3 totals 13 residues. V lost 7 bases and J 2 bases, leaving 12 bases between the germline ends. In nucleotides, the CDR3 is TGTGCCAGCACTCTCGGGGCCACCTACGAGCAGTACTTC. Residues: CASTLGATYEQYF.

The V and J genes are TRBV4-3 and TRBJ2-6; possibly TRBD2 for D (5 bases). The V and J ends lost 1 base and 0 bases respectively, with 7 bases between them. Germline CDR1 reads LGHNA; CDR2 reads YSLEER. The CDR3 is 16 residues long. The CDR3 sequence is CASSQGGLSGANVLTF. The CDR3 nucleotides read TGCGCCAGCAGCCAAGGTGGACTCTCTGGGGCCAACGTCCTGACTTTC.